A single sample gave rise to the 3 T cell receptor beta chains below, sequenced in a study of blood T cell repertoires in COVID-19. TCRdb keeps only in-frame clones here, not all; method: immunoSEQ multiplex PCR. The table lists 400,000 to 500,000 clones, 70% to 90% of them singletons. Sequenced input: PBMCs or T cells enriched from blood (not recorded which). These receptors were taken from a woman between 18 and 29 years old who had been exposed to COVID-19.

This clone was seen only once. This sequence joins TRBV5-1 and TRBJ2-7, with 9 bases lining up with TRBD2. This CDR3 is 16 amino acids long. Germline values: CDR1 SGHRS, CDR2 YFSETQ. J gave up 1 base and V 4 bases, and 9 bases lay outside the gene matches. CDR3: CASSLDSGSASYEQYF. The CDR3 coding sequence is TGCGCCAGCAGCCTGGATAGCGGGAGTGCTTCCTACGAGCAGTACTTC.

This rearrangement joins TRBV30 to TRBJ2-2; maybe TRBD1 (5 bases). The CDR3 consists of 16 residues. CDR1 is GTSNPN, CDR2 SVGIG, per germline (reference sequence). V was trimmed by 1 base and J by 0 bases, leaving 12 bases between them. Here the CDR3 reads CAWSAPETANTGELFF. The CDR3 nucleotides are TGTGCCTGGAGTGCCCCCGAGACAGCGAACACCGGGGAGCTGTTTTTT.

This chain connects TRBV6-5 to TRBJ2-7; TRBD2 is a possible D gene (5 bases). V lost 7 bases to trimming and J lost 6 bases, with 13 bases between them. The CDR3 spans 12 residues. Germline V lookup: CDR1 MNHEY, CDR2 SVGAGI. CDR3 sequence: CASTGKIGEQYF. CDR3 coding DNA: TGTGCCAGCACGGGGAAAATCGGCGAGCAGTACTTC.